These 23 T cell receptor beta chains were all obtained from the same sample, sequenced in a study of T cell responses to AZD1222 COVID-19 vaccine. Generated by immunoSEQ multiplex PCR, the TCRdb table keeps only in-frame clones and is missing some. The table records about 120,000 clones, 89% of them present only once. Sequenced material: peripheral blood, taken on day 0 of AZD1222 vaccination. The receptors were gathered from an adult in good health.

The chain uses TRBV28 and TRBJ2-7, with 9 bases identical to TRBD2. The CDR3 runs to 17 residues. CDR1 and CDR2 from the germline V gene are MDHEN and SYDVKM. The J segment lost 3 bases and the V segment lost 3 bases, leaving 12 bases of the junction unmatched. Written as DNA, the CDR3 is TGTGCCAGCAGTTTGGTTCGAGGACTAGCGTACAACTACGAGCAGTACTTC. The encoded protein is CASSLVRGLAYNYEQYF.

For this clone: This sample includes further DNA sequences coding for the same CDR3. This sequence joins TRBV3-1 (or the pseudogene TRBV3-2) and TRBJ1-2; D is perhaps TRBD1 (5 bases). Trimming removed 6 bases at V and 4 bases at J, with 9 bases between. The CDR3 runs to 12 residues. CDR1 is LGHDT, CDR2 YNNKEL, per germline (reference sequence). In DNA, the CDR3 is TGTGCCAGCAGTCGACAGTCCTATGGCTACACCTTC. It encodes CASSRQSYGYTF.

The rearrangement uses TRBV21-1 and TRBJ2-3; the tabulated D call, TRBD2, remains unverified against the DNA. TRBV21-1 is assigned pseudogene status. CDR3 size: 15 residues. The CDR3 DNA sequence: TGTGCCAGCAGCAAAGGGAGCGGGCACACAGATACGCAGTATTTT. Translation gives CASSKGSGHTDTQYF.

V usage is TRBV6-5 and J usage is TRBJ2-1, with 8 nucleotides matching TRBD1. J was trimmed by 0 bases and V by 5 bases; bases with no gene match: 3. Germline loops: CDR1 MNHEY, CDR2 SVGAGI. CDR3 size: 15 residues. As DNA, the CDR3 is TGTGCCAGCAGTAGGACAGGGCTCTCCTACAATGAGCAGTTCTTC. Protein product: CASSRTGLSYNEQFF.

The rearrangement joins TRBV6-4 to TRBJ2-1; D not resolved. Germline V gene data show CDR1 as MRHNA and CDR2 as SNTAGT. The CDR3 contains 12 residues. V lost 10 bases, J lost 5 bases, and 12 bases lay in between. CDR3 bases: TGTGCCACCCAGCTAGAAAACAATGAGCAGTTCTTC. Its translation: CATQLENNEQFF.

The chain combines TRBV7-2 with TRBJ2-3; 11 bases match TRBD2. Per germline, CDR1 SGHTA and CDR2 FQGNSA. Trimming took 5 bases from V and 2 from J; bases not matched to a gene: 3. CDR3 length: 15 amino acids. The CDR3: CASSRSGRVTDTQYF. The DNA for the CDR3 is TGTGCCAGCAGCCGTAGCGGGAGGGTCACAGATACGCAGTATTTT.

The CDR3 spells CASSRLTSNEQFF. DNA for the CDR3: TGCGCCAGCAGCCGCCTGACTAGCAATGAGCAGTTCTTC. The genes are TRBV5-1 and TRBJ2-1; TRBD2 might be the D (6 bases). The CDR3 covers 13 residues. V dropped 4 bases and J dropped 6 bases, with 11 bases sitting between them. Germline V gene sequence: CDR1 SGHRS, CDR2 YFSETQ.

This clone was recorded a few times. The V call is TRBV9, the J call TRBJ2-5; 11 bases are a match to TRBD2. The V gene end was trimmed by 3 bases and the J gene end by 5 bases; junction bases not matched to a gene: 6. Per germline, CDR1 SGDLS and CDR2 YYNGEE. The CDR3 is 15 amino acids. Here the CDR3 reads CASSATSGNRETQYF. The CDR3 DNA is TGTGCCAGCAGCGCGACTAGCGGGAATAGGGAGACCCAGTACTTC.

The rearrangement links TRBV4-3 to TRBJ2-7; D gene unclear. This CDR3 contains 15 residues. Trimming shortened V by 1 base and J by 0 bases, and 10 bases separated the two germline ends. CDR1 and CDR2 (germline): LGHNA, YSLEER. DNA for the CDR3: TGCGCCAGCAGCCAAGCCAGGCGGAGCTCCTACGAGCAGTACTTC. Amino acids: CASSQARRSSYEQYF.

This clone was found once. The chain uses TRBV25-1 and TRBJ2-1; 9 positions match TRBD2. V dropped 7 bases and J dropped 7; count of bases not matched to a gene: 14. Germline lookup yields CDR1 MGHDK and CDR2 SYGVNS. This CDR3 is built from 16 residues. The CDR3 coding sequence is TGTGCCAGCACCCCCCGCCCCACTAGCGGGTCAAATGAGCAGTTCTTC. Protein product: CASTPRPTSGSNEQFF.

This chain links TRBV5-6 with TRBJ1-5; D is unresolved. The CDR3 has 12 amino acids. The germline gives CDR1 SGHDT, CDR2 YYEEEE. Trimming removed 0 bases from V and 6 bases from J, with 4 bases in between. The CDR3 sequence is CASSLGSQPQHF. The CDR3 bases are TGTGCCAGCAGCTTGGGGTCTCAGCCCCAGCATTTT.

The chain employs TRBV10-2 and TRBJ2-7; D tentatively reads TRBD1 or TRBD2 (5 bases each). V lost 0 bases to trimming and J lost 5 bases, with 8 bases between them. Germline CDR1 reads WSHSY; CDR2 reads SAAADI. CDR3 size: 13 residues. CDR3 region: CASSESRGNEQYF. CDR3 nucleotides: TGCGCCAGCAGTGAGTCGAGGGGTAACGAGCAGTACTTC.

The J gene is TRBJ1-1, the V gene TRBV19, with D uncertain. Trimming left V 3 bases short and J 0 bases short, with 5 bases between. CDR3 length: 13 amino acids. Germline CDR1 and CDR2: LNHDA and SQIVND (reference sequence). CDR3: CASSMALNTEAFF. In nucleotides, the CDR3 is TGTGCCAGTAGTATGGCCCTGAACACTGAAGCTTTCTTT.

This chain joins TRBV24-1 and TRBJ2-5; no reliable D call. CDR1 KGHDR and CDR2 SFDVKD come from the germline V gene. V shed 5 bases and J shed 2 bases, with 5 bases lying between them. The CDR3 length is 12 residues. The CDR3 DNA sequence: TGTGCCACCAGTGCCCCACAAGAGACCCAGTACTTC. Encoded protein: CATSAPQETQYF.

The chain uses TRBV18 and TRBJ2-4; D is uncertain. The CDR3 is 14 amino acids. The V and J ends lost 2 bases and 11 bases respectively, with 16 bases between them. The V gene's germline CDR1 is KGHSH and CDR2 LQKENI. In nucleotides, the CDR3 is TGTGCCAGCTCACCAGTACCCCGCTTCAAAGTTCAGTACTTC. Translated: CASSPVPRFKVQYF.

The chain has TRBV27 and TRBJ1-2; the match to TRBD1 covers 9 bases. V dropped 6 bases and J dropped 7; count of bases not matched to a gene: 6. Germline CDR1 MNHEY, CDR2 SMNVEV (reference sequence). There are 13 residues in the CDR3. The CDR3 reads CASSPDRGRGYTF. Written as DNA, the CDR3 is TGTGCCAGCAGCCCGGACAGGGGTCGTGGCTACACCTTC.

The chain recombines TRBV11-2 with TRBJ1-1, with D unresolved. The V gene's germline CDR1 is SGHAT and CDR2 FQNNGV. CDR3 length: 13 residues. Trimming left V 1 base short and J 7 bases short, with 10 bases between. This CDR3 is CASSLAAPDEAFF. CDR3 in DNA: TGTGCCAGCAGCTTAGCGGCGCCGGATGAAGCTTTCTTT.

In its sample, this clone was seen once. The V and J genes are TRBV9 and TRBJ2-5, with 8 bases aligning to TRBD2. V lost 4 bases and J lost 5; bases outside the gene matches: 4. Per the germline V gene, CDR1 is SGDLS and CDR2 is YYNGEE. The CDR3 covers 13 residues. The CDR3 coding sequence is TGTGCCAGCAGCCCGGGGGGGAGGGAGACCCAGTACTTC. Encoded protein: CASSPGGRETQYF.

The chain carries TRBV5-1 and TRBJ2-7; no clear D. This CDR3 contains 14 residues. Germline values: CDR1 SGHRS, CDR2 YFSETQ. V was shortened by 3 bases and J by 0 bases, with 10 bases between the two germline ends. Here the CDR3 reads CASSSSGDSYEQYF. The DNA for the CDR3 is TGCGCCAGCAGCTCGTCAGGAGACTCCTACGAGCAGTACTTC. The complete variable domain, with remaining parts taken from reference TRBV5-1 and TRBJ2-7, reads KAGVTQTPRYLIKTRGQQVTLSCSPISGHRSVSWYQQTPGQGLQFLFEYFSETQRNKGNFPGRFSGRQFSNSRSEMNVSTLELGDSALYLCASSSSGDSYEQYFGPGTRLTVT.

The gene calls are TRBV2 and TRBJ2-1, with a tentative D call TRBD2 (5 bases). Per germline, CDR1 SNHLY and CDR2 FYNNEI. The CDR3 has 13 residues. V dropped 0 bases and J dropped 15 bases, with 15 bases sitting between them. In nucleotides, the CDR3 is TGTGCCAGCAGTGAAGCGCGCGGCGGGCCGCGGTTCTTC. Translation: CASSEARGGPRFF. The complete variable domain, with remaining parts taken from reference TRBV2 and TRBJ2-1, reads EPEVTQTPSHQVTQMGQEVILRCVPISNHLYFYWYRQILGQKVEFLVSFYNNEISEKSEIFDDQFSVERPDGSNFTLKIRSTKLEDSAMYFCASSEARGGPRFFGPGTRLTVL.

The V and J genes are TRBV6-5 and TRBJ2-1, with 11 bases fitting TRBD2. J was trimmed by 4 bases and V by 5 bases; bases with no gene match: 4. Per germline, CDR1 MNHEY and CDR2 SVGAGI. CDR3 size: 15 residues. CDR3 residues: CASSILAGVYNEQFF. CDR3 bases: TGTGCCAGCAGTATACTAGCGGGAGTGTACAATGAGCAGTTCTTC.

This clone came up once. This rearrangement joins TRBV7-8 to TRBJ1-2, with 7 bases lining up with TRBD1. This CDR3 comprises 14 residues. Germline values: CDR1 SGHVS, CDR2 FQNEAQ. After removal of 2 bases from V and 5 bases from J, the junction contained 5 bases not matched to a gene. The CDR3 protein is CASSLNRQGYGYTF. In DNA, the CDR3 is TGTGCCAGCAGCTTAAACAGACAGGGATATGGCTACACCTTC.

The rearrangement links TRBV10-3 to TRBJ2-2, with 8 bases aligning to TRBD2. The length of the CDR3 is 14 residues. CDR1 is ENHRY, CDR2 SYGVKD, per germline. The V and J ends lost 10 bases and 5 bases, in that order; junction bases with no gene match: 9. The CDR3 sequence: CASGLASGTGELFF. The CDR3 region has the DNA TGTGCCAGCGGACTAGCTTCGGGGACCGGGGAGCTGTTTTTT.